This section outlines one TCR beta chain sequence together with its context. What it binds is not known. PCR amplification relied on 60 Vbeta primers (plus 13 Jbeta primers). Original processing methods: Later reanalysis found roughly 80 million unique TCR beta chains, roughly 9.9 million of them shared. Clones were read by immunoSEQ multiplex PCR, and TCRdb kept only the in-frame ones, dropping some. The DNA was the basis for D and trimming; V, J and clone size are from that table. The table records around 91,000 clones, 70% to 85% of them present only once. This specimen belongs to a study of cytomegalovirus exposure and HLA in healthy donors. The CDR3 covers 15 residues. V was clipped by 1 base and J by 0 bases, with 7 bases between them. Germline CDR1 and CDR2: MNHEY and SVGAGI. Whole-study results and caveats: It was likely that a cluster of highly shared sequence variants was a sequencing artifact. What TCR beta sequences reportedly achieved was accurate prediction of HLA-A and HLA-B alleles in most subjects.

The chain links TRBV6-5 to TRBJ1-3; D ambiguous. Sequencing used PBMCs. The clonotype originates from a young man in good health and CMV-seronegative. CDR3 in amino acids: CASSYFGGSGNTIYF. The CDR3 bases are TGTGCCAGCAGTTACTTCGGAGGCTCTGGAAACACCATATATTTT.